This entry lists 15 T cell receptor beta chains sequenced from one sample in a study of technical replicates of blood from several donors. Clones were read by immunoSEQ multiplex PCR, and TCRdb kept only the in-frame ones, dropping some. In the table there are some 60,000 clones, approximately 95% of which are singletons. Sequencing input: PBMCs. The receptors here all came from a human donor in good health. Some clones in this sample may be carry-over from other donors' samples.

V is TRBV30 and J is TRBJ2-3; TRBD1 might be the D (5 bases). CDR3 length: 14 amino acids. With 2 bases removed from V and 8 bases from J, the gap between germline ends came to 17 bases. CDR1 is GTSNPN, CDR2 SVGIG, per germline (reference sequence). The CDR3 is CAWSPLMAQGTQYF. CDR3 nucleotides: TGTGCCTGGAGTCCTTTGATGGCGCAGGGTACGCAGTATTTT.

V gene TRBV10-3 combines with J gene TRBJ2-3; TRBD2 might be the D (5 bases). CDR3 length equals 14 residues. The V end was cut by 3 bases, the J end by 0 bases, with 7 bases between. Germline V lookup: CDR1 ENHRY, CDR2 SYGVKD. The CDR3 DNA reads TGTGCCATCAGTGATGGGAGTAGCACAGATACGCAGTATTTT. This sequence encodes CAISDGSSTDTQYF.

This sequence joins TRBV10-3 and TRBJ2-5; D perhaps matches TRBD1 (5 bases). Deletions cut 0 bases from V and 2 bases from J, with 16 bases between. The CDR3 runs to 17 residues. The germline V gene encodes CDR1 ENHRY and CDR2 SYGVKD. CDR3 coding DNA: TGTGCCATCAGTGAGTCGGTAGCTCGTGGGGCTCAAGAGACCCAGTACTTC. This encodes CAISESVARGAQETQYF.

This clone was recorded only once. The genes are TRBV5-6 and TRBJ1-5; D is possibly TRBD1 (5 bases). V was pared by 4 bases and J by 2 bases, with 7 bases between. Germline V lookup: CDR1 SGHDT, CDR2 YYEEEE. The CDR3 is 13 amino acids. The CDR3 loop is CASSGGGNQPQHF. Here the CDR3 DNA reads TGTGCCAGCAGCGGGGGGGGCAATCAGCCCCAGCATTTT.

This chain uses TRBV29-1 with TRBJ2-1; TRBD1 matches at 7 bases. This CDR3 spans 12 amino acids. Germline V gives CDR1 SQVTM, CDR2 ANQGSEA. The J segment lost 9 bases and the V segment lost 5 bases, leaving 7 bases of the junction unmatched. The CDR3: CSVSRQGGEQFF. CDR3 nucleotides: TGCAGCGTTTCGCGACAGGGCGGTGAGCAGTTCTTC.

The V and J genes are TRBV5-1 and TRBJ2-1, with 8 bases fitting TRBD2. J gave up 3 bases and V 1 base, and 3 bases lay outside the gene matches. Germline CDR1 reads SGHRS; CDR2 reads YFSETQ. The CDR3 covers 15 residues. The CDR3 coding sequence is TGCGCCAGCAGCTTGCTTGCGGGGGGCTACAATGAGCAGTTCTTC. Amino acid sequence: CASSLLAGGYNEQFF.

This chain's CDR3 is CASSARQNTGELFF. The CDR3 coding sequence is TGTGCCAGCAGTGCGCGACAGAACACCGGGGAGCTGTTTTTT. The V call is TRBV25-1, the J call TRBJ2-2, with D uncertain. CDR3 length: 14 residues. V gave up 4 bases and J gave up 1 base, with 7 bases separating them. Germline CDR1 MGHDK, CDR2 SYGVNS. Full variable domain (outside the CDR3, taken from reference TRBV25-1 and TRBJ2-2): EADIYQTPRYLVIGTGKKITLECSQTMGHDKMYWYQQDPGMELHLIHYSYGVNSTEKGDLSSESTVSRIRTEHFPLTLESARPSHTSQYLCASSARQNTGELFFGEGSRLTVL.

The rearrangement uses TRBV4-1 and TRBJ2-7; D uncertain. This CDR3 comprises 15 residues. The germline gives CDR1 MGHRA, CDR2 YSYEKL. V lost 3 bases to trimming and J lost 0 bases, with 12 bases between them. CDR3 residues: CASSQTRWNSYEQYF. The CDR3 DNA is TGCGCCAGCAGCCAGACCAGGTGGAACTCCTACGAGCAGTACTTC.

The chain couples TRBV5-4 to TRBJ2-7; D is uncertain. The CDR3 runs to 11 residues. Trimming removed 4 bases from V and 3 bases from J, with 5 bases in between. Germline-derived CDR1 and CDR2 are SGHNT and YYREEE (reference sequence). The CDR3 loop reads CASSLNYEQYF. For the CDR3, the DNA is TGTGCCAGCAGCCTAAACTACGAGCAGTACTTC.

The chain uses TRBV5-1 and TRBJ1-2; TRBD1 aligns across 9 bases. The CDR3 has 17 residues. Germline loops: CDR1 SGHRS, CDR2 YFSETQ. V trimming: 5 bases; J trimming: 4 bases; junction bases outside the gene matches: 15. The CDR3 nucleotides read TGCGCCAGCAGACCCGGACAGGGGTCCGTTCAAATCTATGGCTACACCTTC. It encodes CASRPGQGSVQIYGYTF.

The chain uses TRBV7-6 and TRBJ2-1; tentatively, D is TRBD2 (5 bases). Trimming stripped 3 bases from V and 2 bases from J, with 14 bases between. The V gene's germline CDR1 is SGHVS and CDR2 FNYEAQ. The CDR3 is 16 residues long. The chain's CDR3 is CASSFLATNTYNEQFF. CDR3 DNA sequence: TGTGCCAGCAGCTTCCTGGCGACTAACACCTACAATGAGCAGTTCTTC.

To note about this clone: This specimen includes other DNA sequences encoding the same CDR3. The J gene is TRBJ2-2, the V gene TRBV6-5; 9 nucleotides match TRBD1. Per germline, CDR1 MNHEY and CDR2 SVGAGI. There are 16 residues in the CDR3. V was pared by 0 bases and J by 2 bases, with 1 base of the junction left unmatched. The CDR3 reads CASSYSGQGNTGELFF. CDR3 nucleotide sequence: TGTGCCAGCAGTTACTCGGGACAGGGAAACACCGGGGAGCTGTTTTTT.

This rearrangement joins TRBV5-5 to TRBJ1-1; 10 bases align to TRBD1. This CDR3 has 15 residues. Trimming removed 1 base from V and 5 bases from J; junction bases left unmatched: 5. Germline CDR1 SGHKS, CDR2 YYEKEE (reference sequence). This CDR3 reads CASSLRQGAQTEAFF. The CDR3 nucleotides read TGTGCCAGCAGCTTGAGACAGGGGGCGCAGACTGAAGCTTTCTTT.

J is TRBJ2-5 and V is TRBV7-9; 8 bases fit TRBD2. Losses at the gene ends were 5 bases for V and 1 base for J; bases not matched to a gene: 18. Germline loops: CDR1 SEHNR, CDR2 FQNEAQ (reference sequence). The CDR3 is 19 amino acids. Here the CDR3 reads CASSLLKITSGQTQETQYF. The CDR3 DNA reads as TGTGCCAGCAGCCTACTCAAGATTACTAGCGGCCAAACCCAAGAGACCCAGTACTTC.

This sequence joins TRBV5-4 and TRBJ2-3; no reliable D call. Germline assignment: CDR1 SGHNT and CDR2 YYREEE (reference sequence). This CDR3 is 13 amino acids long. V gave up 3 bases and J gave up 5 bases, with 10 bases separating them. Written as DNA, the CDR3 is TGTGCCAGCAGCTACGGGTCTCGAGATACGCAGTATTTT. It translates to CASSYGSRDTQYF.